Shown below are 23 T cell receptor beta chains from a single sample sequenced in a study of blood T cell repertoires in COVID-19. Clones were read by immunoSEQ multiplex PCR, and TCRdb kept only the in-frame ones, dropping some. The sample has about 23,000 clones; 75% to 95% are singletons. Sequenced sample: peripheral blood. The receptors stem from a human donor in a cohort sampled during active COVID-19.

The CDR3 region is CASSQDMPGVLSYEQYF. In nucleotides, the CDR3 is TGTGCCAGCAGCCAAGATATGCCAGGGGTCCTATCCTACGAGCAGTACTTC. The chain joins TRBV14 to TRBJ2-7, with D possibly matching TRBD1 (6 bases). The CDR3 has 17 amino acids. V dropped 0 bases and J dropped 1 base, with 16 bases sitting between them. CDR1 is SGHDN, CDR2 FVKESK, per germline.

This rearrangement joins TRBV5-5 to TRBJ2-6; tentative D call: TRBD1 (5 bases). The CDR3 loop spans 16 amino acids. Germline V lookup: CDR1 SGHKS, CDR2 YYEKEE (reference sequence). Trimming pared 4 bases from V and 2 bases from J, leaving 13 bases between. CDR3 sequence (DNA): TGTGCCAGCAGCCCGACAGTCAGAACTGGGGCCAACGTCCTGACTTTC. It encodes CASSPTVRTGANVLTF. Drawing the rest from reference TRBV5-5 and TRBJ2-6, the complete variable domain is DAGVTQSPTHLIKTRGQQVTLRCSPISGHKSVSWYQQVLGQGPQFIFQYYEKEERGRGNFPDRFSARQFPNYSSELNVNALLLGDSALYLCASSPTVRTGANVLTFGAGSRLTVL.

In its sample, this clone was seen a few times. J is TRBJ2-7 and V is TRBV6-6, with D possibly TRBD1 on 6 matching bases. The CDR3 sequence is 13 residues long. V shed 5 bases and J shed 5 bases, with 13 bases lying between them. CDR1 and CDR2 from the germline V gene are MNHNY and SVGAGI (reference sequence). CDR3 in DNA: TGTGCCAGCAGTCCAAAACAGGGTAACGAGCAGTACTTC. Translation gives CASSPKQGNEQYF.

As DNA, the CDR3 is TGTGCCAGCAGTTACCCAGGGGGTACGCAGTATTTT. This gives the protein CASSYPGGTQYF. The rearrangement uses TRBV7-9 and TRBJ2-3, with 7 bases aligning to TRBD1. Germline lookup yields CDR1 SEHNR and CDR2 FQNEAQ (reference sequence). The CDR3 sequence is 12 residues long. J lost 8 bases, V lost 6 bases, and 5 bases had no gene match.

The J gene is TRBJ1-2, the V gene TRBV29-1; D ambiguous. Between the trimmed V and J ends, which lost 3 bases and 4 bases, there was a span of 15 bases. Germline assignment: CDR1 SQVTM and CDR2 ANQGSEA. The CDR3 spans 14 residues. CDR3 nucleotides: TGCAGCGTTGAGGCGGTACTCGGGAGCTATGGCTACACCTTC. Amino acids: CSVEAVLGSYGYTF. The variable domain in full, with the rest retrieved from reference TRBV29-1 and TRBJ1-2, is SAVISQKPSRDICQRGTSLTIQCQVDSQVTMMFWYRQQPGQSLTLIATANQGSEATYESGFVIDKFPISRPNLTFSTLTVSNMSPEDSSIYLCSVEAVLGSYGYTFGSGTRLTVV.

This clone is a singleton in its sample. V usage is TRBV7-2 and J usage is TRBJ1-2, with D possibly being TRBD1 (5 bases). Trimming removed 5 bases from V and 7 bases from J, with 17 bases in between. Germline lookup yields CDR1 SGHTA and CDR2 FQGNSA. This CDR3 contains 14 residues. CDR3 in amino acids: CASSTTQGIGGYTF. The DNA of the CDR3 is TGTGCCAGCAGCACCACTCAGGGTATCGGTGGCTACACCTTC.

V usage is TRBV5-6 and J usage is TRBJ2-7; a weak D match, TRBD1 (6 bases). The CDR3 covers 15 residues. Germline lookup yields CDR1 SGHDT and CDR2 YYEEEE. V was cut by 0 bases and J by 2 bases, with 12 bases left in between. CDR3 residues: CASSLEAGVTYEQYF. The CDR3 DNA follows: TGTGCCAGCAGCTTGGAGGCAGGGGTGACCTACGAGCAGTACTTC.

V usage is TRBV4-3 and J usage is TRBJ1-1; D ambiguous. Germline assignment: CDR1 LGHNA and CDR2 YSLEER. There are 15 residues in the CDR3. The V end lost 4 bases, the J end lost 1 base, and 13 bases lay between the germline ends. The CDR3 coding sequence is TGCGCCAGCAGCCTAATATATAGAGAGAACACTGAAGCTTTCTTT. The encoded protein is CASSLIYRENTEAFF.

This chain uses TRBV5-4 with TRBJ1-1; TRBD1 agrees at 8 bases. CDR1 and CDR2 (germline): SGHNT, YYREEE (reference sequence). V trimming: 1 base; J trimming: 3 bases; junction bases outside the gene matches: 5. The CDR3 totals 15 residues. DNA for the CDR3: TGTGCCAGCAGCTTGCCCAGGGGGCAGGACACTGAAGCTTTCTTT. Translated, it gives CASSLPRGQDTEAFF.

The gene calls are TRBV25-1 and TRBJ1-6; D is uncertain. Germline CDR1 is MGHDK and CDR2 is SYGVNS. The CDR3 runs to 12 residues. The V gene lost 7 bases and the J gene lost 13 bases, with 14 bases spanning the gap. CDR3 sequence reads: CASTPPRGPLHF. In DNA form, the CDR3 reads TGTGCCAGCACTCCCCCCCGGGGTCCCCTCCACTTT. The full variable domain, with the rest looked up from reference TRBV25-1 and TRBJ1-6, is EADIYQTPRYLVIGTGKKITLECSQTMGHDKMYWYQQDPGMELHLIHYSYGVNSTEKGDLSSESTVSRIRTEHFPLTLESARPSHTSQYLCASTPPRGPLHFGNGTRLTVT.

The chain combines TRBV7-2 with TRBJ1-2, with TRBD1 matching over 10 bases. J gave up 4 bases and V 2 bases, and 13 bases lay outside the gene matches. The V gene's germline CDR1 is SGHTA and CDR2 FQGNSA. The CDR3 totals 18 residues. The CDR3 here is CASSLTVGTGVQTYGYTF. The CDR3 DNA follows: TGTGCCAGCAGCTTAACCGTCGGGACAGGGGTTCAGACCTATGGCTACACCTTC. Full variable domain (missing parts from reference TRBV7-2 and TRBJ1-2): GAGVSQSPSNKVTEKGKDVELRCDPISGHTALYWYRQSLGQGLEFLIYFQGNSAPDKSGLPSDRFSAERTGGSVSTLTIQRTQQEDSAVYLCASSLTVGTGVQTYGYTFGSGTRLTVV.

The V call is TRBV3-1 (or the pseudogene TRBV3-2), the J call TRBJ2-6; no clear D. Trimming removed 0 bases from V and 0 bases from J, with 12 bases in between. Germline CDR1 and CDR2: LGHDT and YNNKEL (reference sequence). The CDR3 contains 18 residues. In nucleotides, the CDR3 is TGTGCCAGCAGCCAAGAGGGCAGTACGATCTCTGGGGCCAACGTCCTGACTTTC. It specifies CASSQEGSTISGANVLTF.

The V and J genes are TRBV6-5 and TRBJ1-5, with D tentatively TRBD1 (6 bases). Trimming took 2 bases from V and 2 from J, leaving 7 bases between them. The CDR3 runs 14 residues. The V gene's germline CDR1 is MNHEY and CDR2 SVGAGI. The DNA of the CDR3 is TGTGCCAGCAGTTACGGGGGCGGCAATCAGCCCCAGCATTTT. This sequence encodes CASSYGGGNQPQHF.

The gene calls are TRBV11-2 and TRBJ2-3, with TRBD2 as a possible D gene (7 bases). The V and J ends lost 2 bases and 5 bases respectively, with 14 bases between them. This CDR3 has 15 residues. Germline CDR1 is SGHAT and CDR2 is FQNNGV. DNA of the CDR3: TGTGCCAGCAGCTTAAAGGGGCGGGGGCGAGATACGCAGTATTTT. It yields the protein CASSLKGRGRDTQYF.

The chain uses TRBV25-1 and TRBJ2-2; D perhaps matches TRBD1 (5 bases). The CDR3 has 16 residues. V lost 7 bases and J 0 bases, leaving 15 bases between the germline ends. Germline loops: CDR1 MGHDK, CDR2 SYGVNS. The CDR3 here is CASTLRGTPNTGELFF. In DNA form, the CDR3 reads TGTGCCAGCACTCTTAGGGGTACTCCGAACACCGGGGAGCTGTTTTTT.

This rearrangement joins TRBV15 to TRBJ1-2; 8 nucleotides line up with TRBD1. CDR1 and CDR2 (germline): LNHNV, YYDKDF (reference sequence). The CDR3 is made up of 14 amino acids. V shed 5 bases, J shed 3 bases, and the junction held 5 bases outside the gene matches. The CDR3 loop is CATSDGQGDYGYTF. CDR3 DNA: TGTGCCACCAGCGACGGACAGGGTGACTATGGCTACACCTTC. Full variable domain (missing parts from reference TRBV15 and TRBJ1-2): DAMVIQNPRYQVTQFGKPVTLSCSQTLNHNVMYWYQQKSSQAPKLLFHYYDKDFNNEADTPDNFQSRRPNTSFCFLDIRSPGLGDTAMYLCATSDGQGDYGYTFGSGTRLTVV.

The gene calls are TRBV10-3 and TRBJ1-3; 7 bases fit TRBD1. Germline lookup yields CDR1 ENHRY and CDR2 SYGVKD. The CDR3 covers 14 residues. After removal of 5 bases from V and 2 bases from J, the junction contained 3 bases not matched to a gene. The CDR3 DNA reads as TGTGCCATCAGTCCTACAGGGGCTGGAAACACCATATATTTT. This translates into CAISPTGAGNTIYF.

The gene calls are TRBV7-9 and TRBJ1-5; tentatively, D is TRBD1 (5 bases). Per the germline V gene, CDR1 is SEHNR and CDR2 is FQNEAQ (reference sequence). The CDR3 consists of 18 residues. Deletions cut 4 bases from V and 2 bases from J, with 21 bases between. CDR3 sequence: CASSWERGSLGGNQPQHF. For the CDR3, the DNA is TGTGCCAGCAGCTGGGAAAGGGGTTCCCTTGGGGGCAATCAGCCCCAGCATTTT.

The V gene is TRBV14, the J gene TRBJ1-6; perhaps TRBD1 as D (5 bases). The V gene lost 5 bases and the J gene lost 6 bases, with 14 bases spanning the gap. Germline V lookup: CDR1 SGHDN, CDR2 FVKESK. This CDR3 spans 15 amino acids. CDR3 protein: CASSARDLSNSPLHF. In DNA, the CDR3 is TGTGCCAGCAGCGCCCGGGACTTGAGTAATTCACCCCTCCACTTT.

The chain joins TRBV11-3 to TRBJ2-3; 8 bases match TRBD1. Germline CDR1 SGHNT, CDR2 YENEEA. This CDR3 is 18 amino acids long. J was trimmed by 0 bases and V by 1 base; bases with no gene match: 9. This CDR3 is CASSLAAAGGVSTDTQYF. The CDR3 DNA reads as TGTGCCAGCAGCTTAGCGGCGGCAGGGGGCGTAAGCACAGATACGCAGTATTTT.

V is TRBV30 and J is TRBJ1-1; no firm D call. V lost 2 bases and J 5 bases, leaving 9 bases between the germline ends. Germline V lookup: CDR1 GTSNPN, CDR2 SVGIG (reference sequence). The CDR3 loop spans 12 amino acids. The CDR3 sequence: CAWSRVRTEAFF. In DNA, the CDR3 is TGTGCCTGGAGTAGAGTCCGAACTGAAGCTTTCTTT.

The V gene is TRBV5-1, the J gene TRBJ2-1, with no clear D. The CDR3 runs 13 residues. V dropped 7 bases and J dropped 4 bases, with 12 bases sitting between them. Germline V CDR1 and CDR2: SGHRS, YFSETQ. The CDR3 coding sequence is TGCGCCAGCCAACAAGACACTTACAATGAGCAGTTCTTC. Protein product: CASQQDTYNEQFF.

CDR3 in amino acids: CASSLEGADYGYTF. The CDR3, as DNA: TGTGCCAGCAGCTTAGAGGGGGCCGACTATGGCTACACCTTC. The gene calls are TRBV5-6 and TRBJ1-2; 7 bases agree with TRBD1. J was trimmed by 3 bases and V by 2 bases; bases with no gene match: 4. The CDR3 covers 14 residues. Germline-derived CDR1 and CDR2 are SGHDT and YYEEEE.